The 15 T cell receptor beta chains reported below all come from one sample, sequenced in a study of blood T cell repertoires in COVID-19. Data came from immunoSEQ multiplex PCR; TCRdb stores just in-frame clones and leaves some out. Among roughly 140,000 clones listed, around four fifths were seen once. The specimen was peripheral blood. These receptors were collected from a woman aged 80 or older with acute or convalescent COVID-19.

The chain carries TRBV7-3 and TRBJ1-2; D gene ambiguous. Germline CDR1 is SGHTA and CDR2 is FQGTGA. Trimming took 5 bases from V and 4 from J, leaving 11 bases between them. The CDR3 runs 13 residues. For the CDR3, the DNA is TGTGCCAGCAGCCTTCCCGGAGGCTATGGCTACACCTTC. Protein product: CASSLPGGYGYTF.

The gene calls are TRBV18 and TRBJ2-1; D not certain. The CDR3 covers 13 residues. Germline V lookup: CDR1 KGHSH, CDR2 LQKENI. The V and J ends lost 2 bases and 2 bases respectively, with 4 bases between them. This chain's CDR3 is CASSPNTYNEQFF. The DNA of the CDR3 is TGTGCCAGCTCACCAAACACCTACAATGAGCAGTTCTTC.

The CDR3 is CAWIGAKNTEAFF. The CDR3 DNA is TGTGCCTGGATCGGTGCCAAGAACACTGAAGCTTTCTTT. The gene calls are TRBV30 and TRBJ1-1, with D hard to call. The CDR3 length is 13 residues. Trimming cost V 4 bases and J 1 base, with 10 bases left between them. CDR1 and CDR2 (germline): GTSNPN, SVGIG (reference sequence).

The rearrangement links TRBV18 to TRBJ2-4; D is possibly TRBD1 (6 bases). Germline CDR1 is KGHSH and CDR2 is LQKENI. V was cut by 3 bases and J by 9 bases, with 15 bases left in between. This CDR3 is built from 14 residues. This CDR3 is CASSPEQGYFIQYF. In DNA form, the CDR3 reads TGTGCCAGCTCACCGGAGCAGGGGTATTTCATTCAGTACTTC.

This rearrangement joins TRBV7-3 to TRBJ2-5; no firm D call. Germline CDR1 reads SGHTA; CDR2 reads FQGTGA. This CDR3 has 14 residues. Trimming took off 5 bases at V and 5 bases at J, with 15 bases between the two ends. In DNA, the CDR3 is TGTGCCAGCAGCCCAAAATCCGCCCGGGAGACCCAGTACTTC. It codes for CASSPKSARETQYF.

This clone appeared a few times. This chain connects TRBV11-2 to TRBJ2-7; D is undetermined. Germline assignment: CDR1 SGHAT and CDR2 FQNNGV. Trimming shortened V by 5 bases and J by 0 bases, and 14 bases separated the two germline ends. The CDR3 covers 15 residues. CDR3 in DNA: TGTGCCAGCAGCCAATACTCCTCCTTCTCCTACGAGCAGTACTTC. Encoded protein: CASSQYSSFSYEQYF.

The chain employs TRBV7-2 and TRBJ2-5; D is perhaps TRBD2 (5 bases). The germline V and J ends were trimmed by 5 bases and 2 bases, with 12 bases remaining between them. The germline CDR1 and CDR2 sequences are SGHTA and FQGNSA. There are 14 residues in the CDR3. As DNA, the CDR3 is TGTGCCAGCAGCCCCGCCCGGACTCAAGAGACCCAGTACTTC. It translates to CASSPARTQETQYF.

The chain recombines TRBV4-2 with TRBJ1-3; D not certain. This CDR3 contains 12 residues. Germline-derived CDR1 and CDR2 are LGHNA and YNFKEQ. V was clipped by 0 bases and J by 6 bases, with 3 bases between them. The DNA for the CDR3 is TGTGCCAGCAGCCAAGAGGCAAACACCATATATTTT. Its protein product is CASSQEANTIYF.

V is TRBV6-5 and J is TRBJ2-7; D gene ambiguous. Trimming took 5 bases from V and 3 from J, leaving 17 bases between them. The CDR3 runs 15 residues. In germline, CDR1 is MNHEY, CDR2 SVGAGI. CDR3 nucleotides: TGTGCCAGCAGTAGAGCTCAGGCATCCGGCTACGAGCAGTACTTC. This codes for CASSRAQASGYEQYF.

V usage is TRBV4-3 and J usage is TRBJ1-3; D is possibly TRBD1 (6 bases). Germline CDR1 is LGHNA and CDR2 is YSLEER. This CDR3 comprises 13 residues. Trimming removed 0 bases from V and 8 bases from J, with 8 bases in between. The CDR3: CASSQDRGDTIYF. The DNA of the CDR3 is TGCGCCAGCAGCCAAGACAGGGGCGACACCATATATTTT.

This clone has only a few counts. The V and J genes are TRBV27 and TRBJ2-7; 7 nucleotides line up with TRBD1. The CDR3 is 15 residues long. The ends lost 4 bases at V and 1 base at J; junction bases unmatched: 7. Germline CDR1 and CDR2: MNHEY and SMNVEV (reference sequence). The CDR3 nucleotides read TGTGCCAGCAGTTCTCCGGGACAGAGATCCTACGAGCAGTACTTC. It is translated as CASSSPGQRSYEQYF.

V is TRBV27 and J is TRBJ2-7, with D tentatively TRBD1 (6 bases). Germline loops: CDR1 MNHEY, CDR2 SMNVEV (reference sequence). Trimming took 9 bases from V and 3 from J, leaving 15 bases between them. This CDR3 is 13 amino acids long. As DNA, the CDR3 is TGTGCCAGTAGATGGACAGCCGGCTACGAGCAGTACTTC. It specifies CASRWTAGYEQYF.

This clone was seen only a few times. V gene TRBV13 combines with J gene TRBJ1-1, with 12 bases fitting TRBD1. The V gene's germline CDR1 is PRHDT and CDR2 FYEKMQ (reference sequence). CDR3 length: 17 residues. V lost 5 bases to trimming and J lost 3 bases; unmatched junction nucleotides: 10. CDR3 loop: CASSRTGTGGWYTEAFF. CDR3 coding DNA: TGTGCCAGCAGCCGGACCGGGACAGGGGGCTGGTACACTGAAGCTTTCTTT.

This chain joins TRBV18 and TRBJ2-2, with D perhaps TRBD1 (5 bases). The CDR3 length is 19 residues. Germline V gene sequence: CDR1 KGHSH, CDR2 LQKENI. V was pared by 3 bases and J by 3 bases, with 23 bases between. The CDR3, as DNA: TGTGCCAGCTCACCCCCGCCAGGCAGGGCCCGCGACGACACCGGGGAGCTGTTTTTT. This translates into CASSPPPGRARDDTGELFF. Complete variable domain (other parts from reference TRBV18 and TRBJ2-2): NAGVMQNPRHLVRRRGQEARLRCSPMKGHSHVYWYRQLPEEGLKFMVYLQKENIIDESGMPKERFSAEFPKEGPSILRIQQVVRGDSAAYFCASSPPPGRARDDTGELFFGEGSRLTVL.

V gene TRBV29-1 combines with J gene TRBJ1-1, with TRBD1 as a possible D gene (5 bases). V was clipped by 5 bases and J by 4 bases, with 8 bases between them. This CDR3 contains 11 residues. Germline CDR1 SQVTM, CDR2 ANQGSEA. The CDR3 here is CSVSQGTEAFF. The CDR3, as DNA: TGCAGCGTTTCTCAGGGCACTGAAGCTTTCTTT.